This T cell receptor beta chain emerged from a study of response to subunit inactivated influenza vaccine. TCRdb itself ran the RT-PCR reads through MiXCR, one entry per CDR3 protein. The profile covers approximately 520,000 distinct CDR3 sequences, with approximately 15% appearing a single time and over 2.5% taken by the ten largest. Germline CDR1 and CDR2: SGHKS and YYEKEE (reference sequence). This CDR3 has 14 amino acids. The germline V and J ends were trimmed by 2 bases and 3 bases, with 8 bases remaining between them. This clonotype appeared many times. Material: CD4+ T cells sorted from PBMCs, obtained roughly 24 months after vaccination. This sequence was found in a man between 50 and 70 years old who received an inactivated influenza vaccine. The J gene is TRBJ2-2, the V gene TRBV5-5; no reliable D call. CDR3 region: CASSLARYTGELFF. The CDR3 nucleotides read TGTGCCAGCAGCTTAGCGAGGTACACCGGGGAGCTGTTTTTT.